These 21 T cell receptor beta chains share one sample of origin, sequenced in a study of regulatory T cells in long-lasting Graves disease. Both iRepertoire HTBI primers and Arm-PCR of CDR3 regions were used to build the TCR beta libraries. TCRdb passed the multiplex PCR reads through MiXCR, listing each CDR3 protein once. The data contain roughly 610,000 distinct CDR3 sequences, less than 20% of them singletons. The time point: newly diagnosed GD, antithyroid drugs for less than 3 months. Making the TCR library involved RNA that had been extracted from PBMCs. These same records also appear under a second study, on T cells in Graves' hyperthyroidism and ophthalmopathy.

The source material was peripheral blood mononuclear cells (PBMCs), sampled at new diagnosis, from a patient treated with antithyroid drugs. These receptors were taken from a woman aged 25 to 45 with Graves disease.

The sample holds many counts of this clonotype. One end of the junction is discordant with germline, which a read error may explain. This chain joins TRBV5-1 and TRBJ2-7; D remains unclear. CDR3 size: 11 residues. The germline CDR1 and CDR2 sequences are SGHRS and YFSETQ. The CDR3: CASSLPYEQYF. DNA of the CDR3: TGTGCCAGCAGTCTTCCATACGAGCAGTACTTC.

With regard to this clonotype: Likely a read error: the CDR3 ends without its conserved phenylalanine or tryptophan. The limits of the CDR3 on the DNA are not certain, so only TCRdb's listed CDR3 is given. This chain links TRBV6-4 with TRBJ2-1; the table's TRBD1 call for D was not verified on the DNA. The CDR3 spans 12 amino acids, including both terminal residues. Looked up from germline, CDR1 is MRHNA and CDR2 is SNTAGT. CDR3 residues: CASTLGLKPCSG.

In its sample, this clonotype was seen many times. The rearrangement links TRBV28 to TRBJ1-4, with TRBD1 matching over 7 bases. J was trimmed by 8 bases and V by 6 bases; bases with no gene match: 12. This CDR3 comprises 15 residues. Looked up from germline, CDR1 is MDHEN and CDR2 is SYDVKM. CDR3 in DNA: TGTGCCAGCAGGCGAAGCCGGGACAGAGTAGAAAAACTGTTTTTT. Its protein product is CASRRSRDRVEKLFF.

The CDR3 sequence is CASSWELSSEELFF. CDR3 nucleotide sequence: TGTGCCAGCAGCTGGGAGCTTTCTAGTGAGGAGCTGTTTTTT. The V call is TRBV7-9, the J call TRBJ2-2; weak D call: TRBD2 (5 bases). The V end lost 4 bases, the J end lost 10 bases, and 16 bases lay between the germline ends. The CDR3 has 14 residues. Germline CDR1 SEHNR, CDR2 FQNEAQ (reference sequence).

This clonotype was observed at least ten times. This chain connects TRBV28 to TRBJ2-6; D is uncertain. The CDR3 totals 15 residues. Trimming pared 3 bases from V and 1 base from J, leaving 7 bases between. Germline V CDR1 and CDR2: MDHEN, SYDVKM. Here the CDR3 DNA reads TGTGCCAGCAGTTTGGCAGTATCTGGGGCCAACGTCCTGACTTTC. Amino acid sequence: CASSLAVSGANVLTF.

This clonotype occurred a few times. This chain uses TRBV12-3 or TRBV12-4 with TRBJ2-3, with D possibly being TRBD2 (6 bases). This CDR3 spans 11 amino acids. V lost 8 bases and J lost 8, with 11 bases in between. CDR3 sequence reads: CASASGVTQYF. The CDR3 DNA follows: TGTGCCAGCGCCTCGGGAGTTACGCAGTATTTT.

This clonotype was seen repeatedly, ten times or more. The chain carries TRBV28 and TRBJ1-5; a weak D match, TRBD1 (6 bases). CDR1 MDHEN and CDR2 SYDVKM come from the germline V gene. This CDR3 is 17 amino acids long. V gave up 5 bases and J gave up 1 base, with 18 bases separating them. The CDR3 nucleotides are TGTGCCAGCAGTAAAACAGGGTTAATGAGGAGCAATCAGCCCCAGCATTTT. It encodes CASSKTGLMRSNQPQHF.

This clonotype was picked up a small number of times. The genes are TRBV25-1 and TRBJ2-2; the D gene is possibly TRBD1 (5 bases). Germline CDR1 and CDR2: MGHDK and SYGVNS. This CDR3 is built from 18 residues. V lost 8 bases to trimming and J lost 1 base, with 23 bases between them. CDR3 DNA sequence: TGTGCCAGCGAAGAAGGCAGGGTGCGGATTGGGAACACCGGGGAGCTGTTTTTT. As protein: CASEEGRVRIGNTGELFF. The entire variable domain, with the rest obtained from reference TRBV25-1 and TRBJ2-2, is as follows: EADIYQTPRYLVIGTGKKITLECSQTMGHDKMYWYQQDPGMELHLIHYSYGVNSTEKGDLSSESTVSRIRTEHFPLTLESARPSHTSQYLCASEEGRVRIGNTGELFFGEGSRLTVL.

Many counts were recorded for this clonotype. This chain links TRBV28 with TRBJ2-5, with D unresolved. V lost 2 bases to trimming and J lost 4 bases, with 8 bases between them. CDR3 length equals 13 residues. Germline V lookup: CDR1 MDHEN, CDR2 SYDVKM. CDR3 in DNA: TGTGCCAGCAGTTTAATGAGAGTAGAGACCCAGTACTTC. Translation: CASSLMRVETQYF.

Many counts were recorded for this clonotype. V is TRBV10-1 and J is TRBJ1-4, with unresolved D. Germline V gene data show CDR1 as WNHNN and CDR2 as SYGVQD (reference sequence). Trimming left V 5 bases short and J 8 bases short, with 12 bases between. There are 13 residues in the CDR3. CDR3 bases: TGCGCCAGCAGTTCGAATAGTAACGAAAAACTGTTTTTT. Its translation is CASSSNSNEKLFF.

This clonotype has just a few counts. The V call is TRBV30, the J call TRBJ2-7; D is ambiguous. The germline gives CDR1 GTSNPN, CDR2 SVGIG (reference sequence). Deletions cut 0 bases from V and 0 bases from J, with 6 bases between. This CDR3 contains 13 residues. The CDR3 DNA is TGTGCCTGGAGTGTCGCGGTCTCCTACGAGCAGTACTTC. It codes for CAWSVAVSYEQYF.

The CDR3 nucleotides are TGTGCCAGCAACAGGGAGACCGGGACAGGGGGTTACGAGCAGTACTTC. It specifies CASNRETGTGGYEQYF. The chain links TRBV2 to TRBJ2-7; 11 nucleotides agree with TRBD1. Unmatched junction bases numbered 12, after V lost 7 bases and J lost 4 bases. CDR1 is SNHLY and CDR2 is FYNNEI in the germline V gene. The CDR3 sequence is 16 residues long. The full variable domain, with the rest looked up from reference TRBV2 and TRBJ2-7, is EPEVTQTPSHQVTQMGQEVILRCVPISNHLYFYWYRQILGQKVEFLVSFYNNEISEKSEIFDDQFSVERPDGSNFTLKIRSTKLEDSAMYFCASNRETGTGGYEQYFGPGTRLTVT.

This clonotype was picked up many times. The rearrangement uses TRBV7-8 and TRBJ2-3; possibly TRBD1 for D (6 bases). This CDR3 is built from 14 residues. V was cut by 5 bases and J by 4 bases, with 13 bases left in between. Germline V gene data show CDR1 as SGHVS and CDR2 as FQNEAQ. CDR3 sequence: CASSLRTAPDTQYF. The CDR3 DNA reads as TGTGCCAGCAGCCTGCGGACAGCCCCAGATACGCAGTATTTT. The entire variable domain, with the rest obtained from reference TRBV7-8 and TRBJ2-3, is as follows: GAGVSQSPRYKVAKRGQDVALRCDPISGHVSLFWYQQALGQGPEFLTYFQNEAQLDKSGLPSDRFFAERPEGSVSTLKIQRTQQEDSAVYLCASSLRTAPDTQYFGPGTRLTVL.

This clonotype was counted at least ten times. The J gene is TRBJ1-2, the V gene TRBV28, with D unclear. CDR3 size: 13 residues. Germline CDR1 MDHEN, CDR2 SYDVKM. V shed 6 bases and J shed 4 bases, with 12 bases lying between them. CDR3 bases: TGTGCCAGCAGAATAGCGGAAAGCTATGGCTACACCTTC. Encoded protein: CASRIAESYGYTF.

J is TRBJ1-2 and V is TRBV20-1; D is perhaps TRBD1 (6 bases). The V and J ends lost 4 bases and 7 bases respectively, with 19 bases between them. CDR1 is DFQATT, CDR2 SNEGSKA, per germline (reference sequence). The CDR3 runs 14 residues. In nucleotides, the CDR3 is TGCAGTGCTATGGGAGCAGGGGCGTTCTTTGGCTACACCTTC. Residues: CSAMGAGAFFGYTF.

J is TRBJ2-3 and V is TRBV28; TRBD2 matches 7 bases. V was pared by 10 bases and J by 6 bases, with 7 bases of the junction left unmatched. Germline CDR1 reads MDHEN; CDR2 reads SYDVKM. CDR3 length equals 12 residues. This CDR3 reads CATQERGDTQYF. CDR3 bases: TGTGCCACCCAAGAGCGGGGCGATACGCAGTATTTT.

Only a few counts were recorded for this clonotype. V usage is TRBV30 and J usage is TRBJ2-2, with D perhaps matching TRBD2 (7 bases). Germline loops: CDR1 GTSNPN, CDR2 SVGIG (reference sequence). The CDR3 extends over 16 amino acids. V lost 4 bases and J lost 11, with 26 bases in between. The DNA for the CDR3 is TGTGCCTGGACCCGGGGGGTAAGGCAGGGGATTGATGAGCTGTTTTTT. This encodes CAWTRGVRQGIDELFF. The variable domain in full, completed from reference TRBV30 and TRBJ2-2, reads SQTIHQWPATLVQPVGSPLSLECTVEGTSNPNLYWYRQAAGRGLQLLFYSVGIGQISSEVPQNLSASRPQDRQFILSSKKLLLSDSGFYLCAWTRGVRQGIDELFFGEGSRLTVL.

There are a few counts of this clonotype. In DNA, the CDR3 is TGTGCCAGCAACCCGGGGGTGACCTACGAGCAGTACTTC. Its translation is CASNPGVTYEQYF. The chain couples TRBV28 to TRBJ2-7; TRBD2 is a possible D gene (6 bases). Germline lookup yields CDR1 MDHEN and CDR2 SYDVKM. CDR3 length equals 13 residues. V was cut by 7 bases and J by 2 bases, with 12 bases left in between.

This clonotype was recorded many times. The rearrangement links TRBV11-2 to TRBJ2-5; 10 nucleotides agree with TRBD2. V lost 5 bases and J lost 1; bases outside the gene matches: 1. The CDR3 extends over 14 amino acids. In germline, CDR1 is SGHAT, CDR2 FQNNGV. The CDR3 loop reads CASSPSGGQETQYF. The CDR3 DNA is TGTGCCAGCAGCCCTAGCGGGGGCCAAGAGACCCAGTACTTC.

The chain couples TRBV3-1 to TRBJ2-2; D tentatively reads TRBD1 or TRBD2 (6 bases each). The CDR3 is 20 residues long. Germline V lookup: CDR1 LGHDT, CDR2 YNNKEL (reference sequence). The germline V and J ends were trimmed by 6 bases and 1 base, with 27 bases remaining between them. The CDR3 nucleotides are TGTGCCAGCAGGTTAGACTCCCGGGGGCCACCCCCTTGGAACACCGGGGAGCTGTTTTTT. Translated: CASRLDSRGPPPWNTGELFF.

This clonotype turned up a few times. The chain couples TRBV11-3 to TRBJ2-1; 7 nucleotides agree with TRBD2. CDR3 length: 14 amino acids. V trimming: 10 bases; J trimming: 7 bases; junction bases outside the gene matches: 13. Looked up from germline, CDR1 is SGHNT and CDR2 is YENEEA. The CDR3 region has the DNA TGTGCCACCAAAAGCGGGATTGAGGAGAATGAGCAGTTCTTC. This encodes CATKSGIEENEQFF. The variable domain in full, with the rest retrieved from reference TRBV11-3 and TRBJ2-1, is EAGVVQSPRYKIIEKKQPVAFWCNPISGHNTLYWYLQNLGQGPELLIRYENEEAVDDSQLPKDRFSAERLKGVDSTLKIQPAELGDSAVYLCATKSGIEENEQFFGPGTRLTVL.